This TCR beta chain was identified during a study of shared clonotypes between healthy human individuals. For the study at large: The study drew on two women and a few men aged 18 to 49 as donors. Three plates each covered CD4 naive and memory; CD8 naive two, CD8 memory one.

Whole-study results and caveats: Limited genetic and exposure-history diversity came from having few donors.

Notes on this clone: Its antigen is not known.

TCRdb keeps only in-frame clones here, not all; method: immunoSEQ multiplex PCR. The sample shows some 2 million clones, just under 95% of them seen only once. Naive CD8 cells lacked CD45RO and underwent positive selection for CCR7, leaving out terminally differentiated effector memory CD45RA+ cells. The CDR3 totals 15 residues. Germline V gene lookup returns CDR1 SEHNR and CDR2 FQNEAQ (reference sequence). The V and J ends lost 5 bases and 4 bases, in that order; junction bases with no gene match: 10. The chain uses TRBV7-9 and TRBJ1-2; 7 bases line up with TRBD1. The source material was naive CD8+ T cells sorted from blood. This clonotype originated in a man aged 18 to 29 in good health. In nucleotides, the CDR3 is TGTGCCAGCAGCCTGACAGGGCTGGGAGGCTATGGCTACACCTTC. Its protein product is CASSLTGLGGYGYTF.